These 18 T cell receptor beta chains were all obtained from the same sample, sequenced in a study of T cell repertoires in cytomegalovirus infection. Each CDR3 protein is one row after TCRdb ran MiXCR on the reads. The sample carries 650,000 to 900,000 distinct CDR3 sequences, around a third recorded once. Their specific antigens are unknown. The source material was cultured CD8+ T cells from PBMCs, sampled from culture after CMV antigen stimulation. The receptors originated from a human donor in good health (CMV status not recorded). Some clones in this sample may be carry-over from other donors' samples.

The sample holds many counts of this clonotype. Here the CDR3 reads CASSPTGQGYNEQFF. The CDR3 DNA reads TGTGCCAGCAGCCCCACGGGACAGGGCTACAATGAGCAGTTCTTC. J is TRBJ2-1 and V is TRBV7-6, with 9 nucleotides matching TRBD1. From germline, CDR1 is SGHVS and CDR2 FNYEAQ. After removal of 5 bases from V and 3 bases from J, the junction contained 5 bases not matched to a gene. This CDR3 contains 15 residues.

The V gene is TRBV7-3, the J gene TRBJ2-1; D is undetermined. Trimming cost V 2 bases and J 3 bases, with 11 bases left between them. The CDR3 extends over 15 amino acids. The germline V gene has CDR1 SGHTA and CDR2 FQGTGA. CDR3 loop: CASSLSGSGYNEQFF. The CDR3 bases are TGTGCCAGCAGCTTATCAGGTTCTGGCTACAATGAGCAGTTCTTC.

The chain recombines TRBV12-3 or TRBV12-4 with TRBJ1-2; D is possibly TRBD1 (5 bases). V was shortened by 2 bases and J by 6 bases, with 19 bases between the two germline ends. This CDR3 contains 16 residues. CDR3 residues: CASSLKAGTAANGYTF. The CDR3 DNA is TGTGCCAGCAGTTTAAAGGCCGGGACGGCTGCGAATGGCTACACCTTC.

The V gene is TRBV12-3 or TRBV12-4, the J gene TRBJ2-3, with 12 bases aligning to TRBD2. This CDR3 is 15 amino acids long. Losses at the gene ends were 10 bases for V and 2 bases for J; bases not matched to a gene: 7. The CDR3 spells CATQRLAGDTDTQYF. The CDR3 coding sequence is TGTGCCACCCAGAGACTAGCGGGGGACACAGATACGCAGTATTTT.

The chain couples TRBV7-8 to TRBJ2-1; no definite D call. The germline V gene has CDR1 SGHVS and CDR2 FQNEAQ. V was shortened by 0 bases and J by 3 bases, with 24 bases between the two germline ends. The CDR3 has 20 residues. The DNA for the CDR3 is TGTGCCAGCAGCTTAGCGGGTTTTTCGACACTCAAGCAAGTCTACAATGAGCAGTTCTTC. Amino acids: CASSLAGFSTLKQVYNEQFF.

This clonotype has ten or more counts. The CDR3 sequence: CASSYTPGYEQYV. The CDR3 bases are TGTGCCAGCAGCTATACCCCCGGCTACGAGCAGTACGTC. The V and J genes are TRBV7-2 and TRBJ2-7; D is ambiguous. The CDR3 loop spans 13 amino acids. Germline CDR1 and CDR2: SGHTA and FQGNSA. V lost 4 bases and J 3 bases, leaving 10 bases between the germline ends.

The J gene is TRBJ2-1, the V gene TRBV12-3 or TRBV12-4, with D maybe TRBD1 (6 bases). Deletions cut 2 bases from V and 8 bases from J, with 13 bases between. The CDR3 is made up of 14 amino acids. CDR3 loop: CASSLSQGQDEQFF. In DNA, the CDR3 is TGTGCCAGCAGTTTATCGCAGGGGCAAGATGAGCAGTTCTTC.

The chain recombines TRBV4-3 with TRBJ2-1, with D possibly being TRBD2 (5 bases). The germline CDR1 and CDR2 sequences are LGHNA and YSLEER. V was clipped by 0 bases and J by 2 bases, with 17 bases between them. The CDR3 consists of 18 residues. The CDR3: CASSQDGPGGPPYNEQFF. In DNA, the CDR3 is TGCGCCAGCAGCCAAGATGGGCCCGGCGGGCCTCCCTACAATGAGCAGTTCTTC.

The chain employs TRBV7-6 and TRBJ1-4, with D perhaps matching TRBD1 (6 bases). The CDR3 runs 16 residues. V was shortened by 5 bases and J by 3 bases, with 16 bases between the two germline ends. Germline loops: CDR1 SGHVS, CDR2 FNYEAQ. The CDR3 spells CASSPSRGLPNEKLFF. CDR3 coding DNA: TGTGCCAGCAGCCCCTCCCGGGGGCTGCCTAATGAAAAACTGTTTTTT.

The sample holds a few counts of this clonotype. V usage is TRBV7-6 and J usage is TRBJ2-1; D is possibly TRBD1 (5 bases). Germline CDR1 is SGHVS and CDR2 is FNYEAQ. The V and J ends lost 5 bases and 6 bases respectively, with 14 bases between them. The CDR3 covers 14 residues. The CDR3 loop is CASSPGQGVNEQFF. The CDR3, as DNA: TGTGCCAGCAGCCCTGGTCAGGGTGTCAATGAGCAGTTCTTC.

CDR3 in DNA: TGTGCCAGCAGACCGAGACAGGGGGCTTCGGTTAATGAAAAACTGTTTTTT. Translating it yields CASRPRQGASVNEKLFF. The V gene is TRBV6-6, the J gene TRBJ1-4, with 10 bases fitting TRBD1. The CDR3 contains 17 residues. Looked up from germline, CDR1 is MNHNY and CDR2 is SVGAGI (reference sequence). Trimming cost V 6 bases and J 4 bases; bases outside gene matches: 11.

The genes are TRBV6-1 and TRBJ2-1, with TRBD1 identical over 7 bases. The CDR3 runs to 15 residues. V gave up 6 bases and J gave up 7 bases; unmatched junction bases: 12. Looked up from germline, CDR1 is MNHNS and CDR2 is SASEGT. The CDR3 region has the DNA TGTGCCAGCAGGATTTCCACCGGGACAGAGAATGAGCAGTTCTTC. This codes for CASRISTGTENEQFF.

The rearrangement uses TRBV15 and TRBJ2-1; D tentatively fits TRBD1 or TRBD2 (5 bases each). V gave up 2 bases and J gave up 8 bases, with 7 bases separating them. The germline V gene has CDR1 LNHNV and CDR2 YYDKDF (reference sequence). The CDR3 sequence is 12 residues long. CDR3 DNA sequence: TGTGCCACCAGCAGACGGGGCCATGAGCAGTTCTTC. It is translated as CATSRRGHEQFF. The full variable domain, its missing parts supplied by reference TRBV15 and TRBJ2-1, is DAMVIQNPRYQVTQFGKPVTLSCSQTLNHNVMYWYQQKSSQAPKLLFHYYDKDFNNEADTPDNFQSRRPNTSFCFLDIRSPGLGDTAMYLCATSRRGHEQFFGPGTRLTVL.

The rearrangement links TRBV28 to TRBJ2-1; perhaps D is TRBD1 or TRBD2 (6 bases each). Germline CDR1 is MDHEN and CDR2 is SYDVKM. This CDR3 comprises 15 residues. V lost 3 bases and J 8 bases, leaving 17 bases between the germline ends. This CDR3 is CASSFEGGRRYEQFF. CDR3 sequence (DNA): TGTGCCAGCAGTTTTGAGGGGGGAAGAAGGTATGAGCAGTTCTTC.

This clonotype was observed a few times. The chain joins TRBV27 to TRBJ2-1; D gene unclear. Trimming left V 5 bases short and J 7 bases short, with 9 bases between. The germline gives CDR1 MNHEY, CDR2 SMNVEV (reference sequence). This CDR3 spans 12 amino acids. CDR3 amino acids: CASSPLNNEQFF. The CDR3 DNA sequence: TGTGCCAGCAGTCCCCTAAATAATGAGCAGTTCTTC.

The chain employs TRBV7-9 and TRBJ1-1; D perhaps matches TRBD1 (6 bases). Germline V lookup: CDR1 SEHNR, CDR2 FQNEAQ (reference sequence). The CDR3 runs 17 residues. Trimming took 5 bases from V and 3 from J, leaving 22 bases between them. The CDR3 DNA reads TGTGCCAGCAGCCCTAGTAGGGGGATCGTATTTGACACTGAAGCTTTCTTT. This encodes CASSPSRGIVFDTEAFF.

J is TRBJ2-3 and V is TRBV7-9; the D gene is possibly TRBD1 (6 bases). V was trimmed by 3 bases and J by 7 bases, leaving 14 bases between them. The CDR3 contains 14 residues. In germline, CDR1 is SEHNR, CDR2 FQNEAQ (reference sequence). The CDR3, as DNA: TGTGCCAGCAGCTTTGTACGGACAGAGTATACGCAGTATTTT. Its protein product is CASSFVRTEYTQYF.

This clonotype was observed a handful of times. The chain links TRBV28 to TRBJ2-3, with D unclear. V lost 3 bases to trimming and J lost 0 bases, with 10 bases between them. The CDR3 sequence is 15 residues long. Germline loops: CDR1 MDHEN, CDR2 SYDVKM. The CDR3 loop reads CASSFVQLSTDTQYF. The CDR3 nucleotides are TGTGCCAGCAGTTTCGTTCAGTTAAGCACAGATACGCAGTATTTT. Variable domain in full (rest from reference TRBV28 and TRBJ2-3): DVKVTQSSRYLVKRTGEKVFLECVQDMDHENMFWYRQDPGLGLRLIYFSYDVKMKEKGDIPEGYSVSREKKERFSLILESASTNQTSMYLCASSFVQLSTDTQYFGPGTRLTVL.